This T cell receptor (beta chain) comes out of a study of T cell responses to AZD1222 COVID-19 vaccine. Generated by immunoSEQ multiplex PCR, the TCRdb table keeps only in-frame clones and is missing some. The table lists 95,000 to 100,000 clones, approximately 84% of them singletons. The sequence came from an adult who received the AZD1222 COVID-19 vaccine. Source: peripheral blood, taken 28 days after the second AZD1222 dose.

CDR3 in DNA: TGTGCCAGCAGCTTAGAGGGCCTGAACACTGAAGCTTTCTTT. The encoded protein is CASSLEGLNTEAFF. The chain employs TRBV7-9 and TRBJ1-1; no firm D call. The germline V gene has CDR1 SEHNR and CDR2 FQNEAQ (reference sequence). The CDR3 has 14 residues. The V gene lost 1 base and the J gene lost 0 bases, with 6 bases spanning the gap.